Here is one T cell receptor (beta chain) with its context. Its antigen is unknown. The germline gene is not matched at one end of the junction; a read error may be the cause. At the survey level, the v3.0 immunoSEQ assay was run. Produced via immunoSEQ multiplex PCR; TCRdb's table is partial and in-frame only. The data hold 20,000 to 25,000 clones, with around 69% observed a single time. This entry belongs to a study of long-term antiretroviral therapy in people with HIV. General observations from the study: CDR3 length ranges were narrower in HIV repertoires than in controls. The study lacked data on ART adherence, viral resistance or therapy changes.

Here the sequenced sample was unsorted PBMCs, taken less than 1.8 years before starting antiretroviral therapy. The receptor was isolated from a woman aged 40 to 49 with HIV.

The CDR3 protein is CASRTGTSKDTQYF. In DNA, the CDR3 is TGTGCCAGCAGGACCGGGACTAGCAAAGATACGCAGTATTTT. The chain links TRBV2 to TRBJ2-3; 9 nucleotides agree with TRBD2. Germline assignment: CDR1 SNHLY and CDR2 FYNNEI. This CDR3 has 14 residues.